These 30 T cell receptor beta chains were sequenced from one sample in a study of technical replicates of blood from a few donors. This table comes from immunoSEQ multiplex PCR, and its TCRdb copy is limited to in-frame clones, with some not included. The profile shows 80,000 to 100,000 clones, 95% of them singletons. Sequencing input: T cells isolated from PBMCs. All receptors come from a human donor in good health.

The rearrangement joins TRBV4-1 to TRBJ2-7, with D possibly TRBD1 on 5 matching bases. The CDR3 is made up of 14 amino acids. V lost 0 bases and J 4 bases, leaving 10 bases between the germline ends. From germline, CDR1 is MGHRA and CDR2 YSYEKL. The CDR3 reads CASSQEDREYEQYF. In nucleotides, the CDR3 is TGCGCCAGCAGCCAAGAAGACAGAGAATACGAGCAGTACTTC.

The chain couples TRBV28 to TRBJ2-7; the match to TRBD2 covers 7 bases. CDR1 and CDR2 from the germline V gene are MDHEN and SYDVKM. Trimming took 6 bases from V and 4 from J; bases not matched to a gene: 9. This CDR3 has 14 amino acids. The CDR3 reads CASRGGRRSYEQYF. DNA for the CDR3: TGTGCCAGCAGGGGGGGGAGACGGTCGTACGAGCAGTACTTC.

The CDR3, as DNA: TGTGCCAGCAGTCCCCTTCACCCAGGTCAGCCCCAGCATTTT. It specifies CASSPLHPGQPQHF. The chain recombines TRBV6-5 with TRBJ1-5, with unresolved D. This CDR3 comprises 14 residues. Per germline, CDR1 MNHEY and CDR2 SVGAGI. Between the trimmed V and J ends, which lost 5 bases and 6 bases, there was a span of 14 bases.

This clone showed up just a few times. The rearrangement links TRBV6-4 to TRBJ2-2; the D gene is possibly TRBD2 (6 bases). The CDR3 length is 15 residues. Trimming removed 0 bases at V and 5 bases at J, with 10 bases between. The germline CDR1 and CDR2 sequences are MRHNA and SNTAGT. CDR3 in DNA: TGTGCCAGCAGTGACTCCGGGGACTTTACCGGGGAGCTGTTTTTT. Translated, it gives CASSDSGDFTGELFF.

The CDR3 spells CASSLGPTSVRNEQFF. The CDR3 nucleotides read TGTGCCAGCAGCTTAGGCCCGACTAGTGTGAGAAATGAGCAGTTCTTC. The chain has TRBV11-2 and TRBJ2-1; a weak D match, TRBD2 (6 bases). Germline loops: CDR1 SGHAT, CDR2 FQNNGV. V was cut by 1 base and J by 7 bases, with 17 bases left in between. CDR3 length: 16 amino acids.

This rearrangement joins TRBV20-1 to TRBJ1-2; 8 nucleotides line up with TRBD1. Germline CDR1 is DFQATT and CDR2 is SNEGSKA (reference sequence). V lost 5 bases and J lost 8; bases outside the gene matches: 4. The CDR3 consists of 11 residues. CDR3 nucleotides: TGCAGTGCTGGACAGGGTGGCGGCTACACCTTC. It is translated as CSAGQGGGYTF.

The chain is built from TRBV7-9 and TRBJ2-6, with D possibly being TRBD2 (5 bases). The CDR3 totals 16 residues. Germline V gives CDR1 SEHNR, CDR2 FQNEAQ (reference sequence). The germline V and J ends were trimmed by 2 bases and 2 bases, with 10 bases remaining between them. The CDR3: CASSLRSGAGANVLTF. For the CDR3, the DNA is TGTGCCAGCAGCTTAAGGTCCGGGGCTGGGGCCAACGTCCTGACTTTC.

Notes on this clone: A junction end diverges from the germline sequence, so it may reflect a read error. This chain joins TRBV4-1 and TRBJ1-1; a weak D match, TRBD1 (6 bases). Germline CDR1 is MGHRA and CDR2 is YSYEKL. The CDR3 consists of 16 residues. Here the CDR3 reads CASRQVRGGRNTEAFF. The CDR3 DNA is TGCGCCAGCAGACAAGTTCGGGGGGGGCGGAACACTGAAGCTTTCTTT.

The V call is TRBV7-8, the J call TRBJ1-4; 8 bases map to TRBD1. The CDR3 runs 15 residues. Trimming took 3 bases from V and 4 from J; bases not matched to a gene: 4. Germline CDR1 and CDR2: SGHVS and FQNEAQ. The CDR3 spells CASSFQTGDNEKLFF. The CDR3 nucleotides are TGTGCCAGCAGCTTTCAGACAGGGGATAATGAAAAACTGTTTTTT.

This clone was seen a handful of times. V is TRBV11-2 and J is TRBJ2-7; weak D call: TRBD2 (6 bases). The germline CDR1 and CDR2 sequences are SGHAT and FQNNGV. This CDR3 is built from 13 residues. Between the trimmed V and J ends, which lost 4 bases and 10 bases, there was a span of 17 bases. The CDR3 loop reads CASSSANTGVQYF. As DNA, the CDR3 is TGTGCCAGCAGCTCAGCGAATACGGGGGTACAGTACTTC.

The CDR3 sequence is CASSQVGVGTDTQYF. CDR3 coding DNA: TGCGCCAGCAGCCAAGTAGGGGTGGGCACAGATACGCAGTATTTT. This rearrangement joins TRBV4-1 to TRBJ2-3; TRBD1 is a possible D gene (5 bases). This CDR3 region has 15 residues. Germline V gene sequence: CDR1 MGHRA, CDR2 YSYEKL. The V and J ends lost 1 base and 1 base respectively, with 9 bases between them.

The chain links TRBV18 to TRBJ1-1; D not certain. Germline CDR1 reads KGHSH; CDR2 reads LQKENI. V dropped 2 bases and J dropped 4 bases, with 17 bases sitting between them. The CDR3 has 16 residues. CDR3 sequence: CASSPTTLVTITEAFF. CDR3 sequence (DNA): TGTGCCAGCTCACCAACTACACTAGTCACGATCACTGAAGCTTTCTTT. Together with reference TRBV18 and TRBJ1-1, the CDR3 gives the full variable domain: NAGVMQNPRHLVRRRGQEARLRCSPMKGHSHVYWYRQLPEEGLKFMVYLQKENIIDESGMPKERFSAEFPKEGPSILRIQQVVRGDSAAYFCASSPTTLVTITEAFFGQGTRLTVV.

The chain uses TRBV6-1 and TRBJ2-3; 7 nucleotides match TRBD2. The J segment lost 2 bases and the V segment lost 6 bases, leaving 5 bases of the junction unmatched. Germline CDR1 and CDR2: MNHNS and SASEGT. The CDR3 covers 14 residues. The CDR3 here is CASRLAAYTDTQYF. The DNA of the CDR3 is TGTGCCAGCAGGCTAGCGGCTTACACAGATACGCAGTATTTT.

This CDR3 reads CASSQGRYRARAGELFF. CDR3 DNA: TGCGCCAGCAGCCAAGGAAGGTACAGGGCCCGGGCCGGGGAGCTGTTTTTT. The V gene is TRBV4-1, the J gene TRBJ2-2; tentatively, D is TRBD1 (6 bases). Trimming removed 1 base at V and 6 bases at J, with 18 bases between. This CDR3 contains 17 residues. Looked up from germline, CDR1 is MGHRA and CDR2 is YSYEKL.

J is TRBJ2-2 and V is TRBV7-9; D not resolved. The CDR3 runs to 15 residues. Per germline, CDR1 SEHNR and CDR2 FQNEAQ (reference sequence). The germline V and J ends were trimmed by 1 base and 0 bases, with 6 bases remaining between them. The CDR3: CASSLGAANTGELFF. Written as DNA, the CDR3 is TGTGCCAGCAGCTTAGGAGCCGCGAACACCGGGGAGCTGTTTTTT.

The chain has TRBV5-5 and TRBJ1-1; D is possibly TRBD1 (6 bases). The germline V gene encodes CDR1 SGHKS and CDR2 YYEKEE (reference sequence). The CDR3 is 15 residues long. V was trimmed by 4 bases and J by 5 bases, leaving 18 bases between them. CDR3 bases: TGTGCCAGCAGCGCGGCAGGGGCACTTTGGACTGAAGCTTTCTTT. This sequence encodes CASSAAGALWTEAFF.

This chain joins TRBV6-5 and TRBJ1-1; no clear D. This CDR3 spans 15 amino acids. V gave up 5 bases and J gave up 6 bases, with 19 bases separating them. Per the germline V gene, CDR1 is MNHEY and CDR2 is SVGAGI. The CDR3 loop is CASSTPTGGGSEAFF. The CDR3 nucleotides read TGTGCCAGCAGTACACCGACTGGTGGAGGTTCTGAAGCTTTCTTT.

This chain connects TRBV23-1 to TRBJ2-1; TRBD2 matches at 13 bases. TRBV23-1 is treated as an ORF (open reading frame) with a function not yet certain. The trim removed 7 bases at V and 10 bases at J, leaving 22 bases unmatched. The CDR3 length is 19 residues. The CDR3 DNA is TGCGCCAGCACAGGGGGCTGTGCCCTGCAGGGGACTAGCGGGAAAGAGCAGTTCTTC. Its translation is CASTGGCALQGTSGKEQFF.

The chain joins TRBV2 to TRBJ1-5; possible D gene TRBD1, 6 bases. The CDR3 totals 13 residues. Per the germline V gene, CDR1 is SNHLY and CDR2 is FYNNEI. Between the trimmed V and J ends, which lost 8 bases and 0 bases, there was a span of 8 bases. The CDR3 coding sequence is TGTGCCAGCGGACAGTATAGCAATCAGCCCCAGCATTTT. It codes for CASGQYSNQPQHF.

V usage is TRBV25-1 and J usage is TRBJ1-4; D gene uncertain. Trimming removed 5 bases from V and 2 bases from J, with 12 bases in between. Germline-derived CDR1 and CDR2 are MGHDK and SYGVNS. The CDR3 is 15 amino acids. The CDR3 DNA sequence: TGTGCCAGCAGTATTAGTCGCACCACTAATGAAAAACTGTTTTTT. Its translation: CASSISRTTNEKLFF.

The chain uses TRBV4-2 and TRBJ2-7, with a weak D call TRBD2 (6 bases). V lost 4 bases and J 6 bases, leaving 16 bases between the germline ends. The germline gives CDR1 LGHNA, CDR2 YNFKEQ. This CDR3 region has 14 residues. CDR3 amino acids: CASSPRSGEAEQYF. The CDR3 bases are TGTGCCAGCAGCCCGCGGTCCGGGGAGGCCGAGCAGTACTTC.

The V and J genes are TRBV4-2 and TRBJ1-2; D is undetermined. V was shortened by 0 bases and J by 5 bases, with 13 bases between the two germline ends. Per the germline V gene, CDR1 is LGHNA and CDR2 is YNFKEQ. The CDR3 runs 15 residues. This CDR3 is CASSQDWGVGYGYTF. Written as DNA, the CDR3 is TGTGCCAGCAGCCAAGATTGGGGAGTTGGGTATGGCTACACCTTC.

The chain combines TRBV25-1 with TRBJ2-2; D is perhaps TRBD1 (6 bases). V shed 0 bases and J shed 6 bases, with 17 bases lying between them. The CDR3 length is 17 residues. Per the germline V gene, CDR1 is MGHDK and CDR2 is SYGVNS. In DNA, the CDR3 is TGTGCCAGCAGTGAATATTTAGCACAGGGCTCGGCCGGGGAGCTGTTTTTT. This codes for CASSEYLAQGSAGELFF. The full variable domain, in which reference TRBV25-1 and TRBJ2-2 provide the parts outside the CDR3, is EADIYQTPRYLVIGTGKKITLECSQTMGHDKMYWYQQDPGMELHLIHYSYGVNSTEKGDLSSESTVSRIRTEHFPLTLESARPSHTSQYLCASSEYLAQGSAGELFFGEGSRLTVL.

J is TRBJ2-3 and V is TRBV6-6; 7 nucleotides agree with TRBD2. The V segment lost 5 bases and the J segment 0 bases; nucleotides outside the gene matches: 8. The CDR3 has 16 amino acids. Looked up from germline, CDR1 is MNHNY and CDR2 is SVGAGI (reference sequence). The DNA of the CDR3 is TGTGCCAGCAGTCCTCACAAAGCGGGGAGCACAGATACGCAGTATTTT. It encodes CASSPHKAGSTDTQYF.

J is TRBJ2-7 and V is TRBV27, with 7 bases aligning to TRBD1. The germline CDR1 and CDR2 sequences are MNHEY and SMNVEV (reference sequence). The CDR3 loop spans 11 amino acids. The ends lost 4 bases at V and 13 bases at J; junction bases unmatched: 7. The CDR3 is CASSWDSLLYF. As DNA, the CDR3 is TGTGCCAGCAGTTGGGACAGCCTGCTTTACTTC.

CDR3 sequence: CASSRWEGRGSSYEQYF. For the CDR3, the DNA is TGCGCCAGCAGTAGGTGGGAGGGCCGCGGAAGCTCCTACGAGCAGTACTTC. The chain carries TRBV5-1 and TRBJ2-7; the match to TRBD2 covers 7 bases. The CDR3 contains 17 residues. Trimming took 5 bases from V and 0 from J; bases not matched to a gene: 14. Germline V CDR1 and CDR2: SGHRS, YFSETQ.

The chain has TRBV6-1 and TRBJ2-5; D unresolved. Near its end, the DNA agrees better with TRBJ2-7, so the J call may be wrong. Germline-derived CDR1 and CDR2 are MNHNS and SASEGT. This CDR3 spans 17 amino acids. The CDR3 reads CASSDKVSTIYSYEQYF. CDR3 in DNA: TGTGCCAGCAGTGATAAGGTGTCTACTATTTACTCCTACGAGCAGTACTTC.

This chain uses TRBV28 with TRBJ2-7; 7 bases align to TRBD2. The CDR3 extends over 16 amino acids. From germline, CDR1 is MDHEN and CDR2 SYDVKM. With 5 bases clipped from V and 0 bases from J, the junction kept 10 bases outside the gene matches. This CDR3 is CASSLSSSGNSYEQYF. The CDR3 region has the DNA TGTGCCAGCAGTCTCAGTTCTAGCGGTAACTCCTACGAGCAGTACTTC. Filled out from reference TRBV28 and TRBJ2-7, the complete variable domain reads DVKVTQSSRYLVKRTGEKVFLECVQDMDHENMFWYRQDPGLGLRLIYFSYDVKMKEKGDIPEGYSVSREKKERFSLILESASTNQTSMYLCASSLSSSGNSYEQYFGPGTRLTVT.

The genes are TRBV10-3 and TRBJ2-7; maybe TRBD2 (6 bases). Trimming removed 2 bases from V and 3 bases from J, with 17 bases in between. CDR1 is ENHRY and CDR2 is SYGVKD in the germline V gene. The CDR3 spans 16 residues. The CDR3 nucleotides read TGTGCCATCAGTGAGGGCGGGGTTCTGACAAGCTACGAGCAGTACTTC. This encodes CAISEGGVLTSYEQYF.

This clone showed up just a few times. The chain joins TRBV6-1 to TRBJ1-1, with 7 bases that match TRBD1. CDR3 size: 13 residues. Germline V CDR1 and CDR2: MNHNS, SASEGT. Unmatched junction bases numbered 5, after V lost 8 bases and J lost 2 bases. In DNA form, the CDR3 reads TGTGCCAGCCAGAGGACAGGAAACACTGAAGCTTTCTTT. Its protein is CASQRTGNTEAFF.